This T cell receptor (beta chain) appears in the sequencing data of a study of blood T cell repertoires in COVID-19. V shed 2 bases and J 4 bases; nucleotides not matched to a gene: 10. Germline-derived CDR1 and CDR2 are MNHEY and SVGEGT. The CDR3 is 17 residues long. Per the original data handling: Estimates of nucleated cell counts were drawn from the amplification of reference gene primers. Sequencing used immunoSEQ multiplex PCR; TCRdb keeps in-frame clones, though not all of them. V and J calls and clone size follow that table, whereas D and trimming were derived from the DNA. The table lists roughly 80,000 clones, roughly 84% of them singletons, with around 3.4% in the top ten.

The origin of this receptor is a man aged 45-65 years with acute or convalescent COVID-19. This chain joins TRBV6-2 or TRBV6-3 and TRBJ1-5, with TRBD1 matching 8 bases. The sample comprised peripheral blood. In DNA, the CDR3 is TGTGCCAGCAGTTACCGGGCGGGACAGGCTACTAATCAGCCCCAGCATTTT. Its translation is CASSYRAGQATNQPQHF.